Below are 29 T cell receptor beta chains sequenced from a single sample in a study of shared clonotypes between healthy human individuals. The assay was immunoSEQ multiplex PCR, and TCRdb's table has in-frame clones only and misses some. The sample carries almost 750,000 clones, 72% recorded once. The sequenced sample was memory CD4+ T cells sorted from blood. Indicated subset: CD45RA-negative fraction. The receptors stem from a woman in her twenties or thirties in good health.

This clone appeared once. J is TRBJ2-1 and V is TRBV12-2; whether TRBD1, the table's D call, matches the DNA was not checked. TRBV12-2 is recorded as a pseudogene. The CDR3 runs 14 residues. The CDR3 loop reads CASRLVQKYNEQFF. DNA of the CDR3: TGTGCAAGTCGCTTAGTTCAGAAATACAATGAGCAGTTCTTC.

The genes are TRBV27 and TRBJ2-5; weak D call: TRBD1 (5 bases). The germline V gene has CDR1 MNHEY and CDR2 SMNVEV (reference sequence). CDR3 length equals 11 residues. V gave up 6 bases and J gave up 6 bases, with 8 bases separating them. DNA for the CDR3: TGTGCCAGCAGCCAGGGAAAGACCCAGTACTTC. Its protein product is CASSQGKTQYF.

In DNA form, the CDR3 reads TGTGCCAGCAGTTTACCCCATCGCAATGAGCAGTTCTTC. Residues: CASSLPHRNEQFF. The chain links TRBV28 to TRBJ2-1; D is undetermined. The germline V gene has CDR1 MDHEN and CDR2 SYDVKM. V lost 2 bases and J 6 bases, leaving 8 bases between the germline ends. The CDR3 extends over 13 amino acids.

The V gene is TRBV5-1, the J gene TRBJ2-3; no firm D call. The CDR3 is 15 residues long. Trimming left V 0 bases short and J 2 bases short, with 10 bases between. Germline assignment: CDR1 SGHRS and CDR2 YFSETQ. The CDR3 sequence is CASSLARRATDTQYF. The CDR3 coding sequence is TGCGCCAGCAGCTTGGCCCGACGGGCCACAGATACGCAGTATTTT. Looking up the rest from reference TRBV5-1 and TRBJ2-3 gives the full variable domain: KAGVTQTPRYLIKTRGQQVTLSCSPISGHRSVSWYQQTPGQGLQFLFEYFSETQRNKGNFPGRFSGRQFSNSRSEMNVSTLELGDSALYLCASSLARRATDTQYFGPGTRLTVL.

The J gene is TRBJ2-6, the V gene TRBV7-6; D is possibly TRBD1 or TRBD2 (5 bases each). Trimming removed 6 bases at V and 2 bases at J, with 8 bases between. Germline V lookup: CDR1 SGHVS, CDR2 FNYEAQ. This CDR3 comprises 14 residues. The CDR3 DNA is TGTGCCAGCAGACGAGGGGCTGGGGCCAACGTCCTGACTTTC. Protein product: CASRRGAGANVLTF.

A few counts support this clone. The chain combines TRBV28 with TRBJ1-5; no clear D gene. This CDR3 comprises 17 residues. Germline CDR1 MDHEN, CDR2 SYDVKM. Trimming removed 6 bases at V and 0 bases at J, with 18 bases between. The CDR3 protein is CASRIRMGRDSNQPQHF. Written as DNA, the CDR3 is TGTGCCAGCAGAATTAGGATGGGGAGGGATAGCAATCAGCCCCAGCATTTT. Full variable domain (missing parts from reference TRBV28 and TRBJ1-5): DVKVTQSSRYLVKRTGEKVFLECVQDMDHENMFWYRQDPGLGLRLIYFSYDVKMKEKGDIPEGYSVSREKKERFSLILESASTNQTSMYLCASRIRMGRDSNQPQHFGDGTRLSIL.

The sample holds a few counts of this clone. This sequence joins TRBV27 and TRBJ2-2; D is perhaps TRBD1 (5 bases). V lost 6 bases, J lost 2 bases, and 10 bases lay in between. In germline, CDR1 is MNHEY, CDR2 SMNVEV (reference sequence). This CDR3 region has 14 residues. The CDR3 DNA sequence: TGTGCCAGCAGAGGACACGATAACACCGGGGAGCTGTTTTTT. Protein sequence: CASRGHDNTGELFF.

The chain is built from TRBV4-1 and TRBJ2-7; no clear D. CDR3 length: 11 residues. Trimming removed 3 bases from V and 4 bases from J, with 4 bases in between. Germline V gene lookup returns CDR1 MGHRA and CDR2 YSYEKL. CDR3 residues: CASSHGYEQYF. The CDR3 bases are TGCGCCAGCAGCCACGGGTACGAGCAGTACTTC.

The table lists this clone with many counts. The DNA for the CDR3 is TGTGCCTGGAGGGGACAGGGGGCTCTAGCCAAAAACATTCAGTACTTC. Translating gives CAWRGQGALAKNIQYF. The V gene is TRBV30, the J gene TRBJ2-4; 12 nucleotides match TRBD1. The V segment lost 3 bases and the J segment 0 bases; nucleotides outside the gene matches: 3. CDR1 GTSNPN and CDR2 SVGIG come from the germline V gene (reference sequence). The CDR3 has 16 amino acids. Using reference TRBV30 and TRBJ2-4 for the parts outside the CDR3, the full variable domain is SQTIHQWPATLVQPVGSPLSLECTVEGTSNPNLYWYRQAAGRGLQLLFYSVGIGQISSEVPQNLSASRPQDRQFILSSKKLLLSDSGFYLCAWRGQGALAKNIQYFGAGTRLSVL.

The DNA for the CDR3 is TGTGCCAGCACGCGGGAGAGGAATGAGCAGTTCTTC. Translating it yields CASTRERNEQFF. The chain uses TRBV2 and TRBJ2-1; 7 bases map to TRBD2. With V trimmed by 7 bases and J by 7 bases, 4 bases remained unmatched. CDR1 is SNHLY and CDR2 is FYNNEI in the germline V gene. The CDR3 runs 12 residues.

The V and J genes are TRBV5-4 and TRBJ2-3; D perhaps matches TRBD1 (5 bases). Germline lookup yields CDR1 SGHNT and CDR2 YYREEE (reference sequence). V was shortened by 0 bases and J by 2 bases, with 13 bases between the two germline ends. This CDR3 is 16 amino acids long. The CDR3 sequence: CASSLGSAGNTDTQYF. CDR3 in DNA: TGTGCCAGCAGCTTGGGTTCGGCAGGGAACACAGATACGCAGTATTTT.

The CDR3 is CASSRGQGYGYTF. CDR3 nucleotide sequence: TGTGCCAGCAGTCGGGGACAGGGATATGGCTACACCTTC. This chain uses TRBV27 with TRBJ1-2, with TRBD1 identical over 9 bases. There are 13 residues in the CDR3. The junction had 3 bases not matched to a gene; V was cut back by 5 bases and J by 5 bases. In germline, CDR1 is MNHEY, CDR2 SMNVEV (reference sequence).

This clone appeared a few times. The chain recombines TRBV28 with TRBJ2-1; 10 positions agree with TRBD2. The CDR3 consists of 14 residues. The V segment lost 7 bases and the J segment 7 bases; nucleotides outside the gene matches: 7. Looked up from germline, CDR1 is MDHEN and CDR2 is SYDVKM. Here the CDR3 reads CASNKAGGSNEQFF. DNA of the CDR3: TGTGCCAGCAACAAAGCGGGAGGGTCTAATGAGCAGTTCTTC.

This clone was observed a few times. V gene TRBV7-9 combines with J gene TRBJ2-7; 12 nucleotides match TRBD2. This CDR3 region has 19 residues. Germline V gene data show CDR1 as SEHNR and CDR2 as FQNEAQ (reference sequence). The V gene end was trimmed by 5 bases and the J gene end by 4 bases; junction bases not matched to a gene: 18. The DNA for the CDR3 is TGTGCCAGCAGCCTATCAGGGGGGCCCAGACTAGCGGGAGTTTACGAGCAGTACTTC. It is translated as CASSLSGGPRLAGVYEQYF. Variable domain in full (rest from reference TRBV7-9 and TRBJ2-7): DTGVSQNPRHKITKRGQNVTFRCDPISEHNRLYWYRQTLGQGPEFLTYFQNEAQLEKSRLLSDRFSAERPKGSFSTLEIQRTEQGDSAMYLCASSLSGGPRLAGVYEQYFGPGTRLTVT.

This clone was observed a few times. This rearrangement joins TRBV7-2 to TRBJ1-5, with a possible D match to TRBD1 (6 bases). V shed 1 base and J shed 5 bases, with 12 bases lying between them. Germline loops: CDR1 SGHTA, CDR2 FQGNSA. The CDR3 runs 15 residues. The CDR3 sequence: CASSLEQGGDQPQHF. The CDR3 DNA reads as TGTGCCAGCAGCTTAGAACAAGGGGGTGATCAGCCCCAGCATTTT. Full variable domain (rest looked up from reference TRBV7-2 and TRBJ1-5): GAGVSQSPSNKVTEKGKDVELRCDPISGHTALYWYRQSLGQGLEFLIYFQGNSAPDKSGLPSDRFSAERTGGSVSTLTIQRTQQEDSAVYLCASSLEQGGDQPQHFGDGTRLSIL.

This sequence joins TRBV2 and TRBJ2-1; D is tentatively TRBD1 or TRBD2 (5 bases each). Trimming removed 7 bases at V and 13 bases at J, with 26 bases between. This CDR3 region has 15 residues. Looked up from germline, CDR1 is SNHLY and CDR2 is FYNNEI. Here the CDR3 DNA reads TGTGCCAGCAACCCCACCGGGACCGGATCTAGTACTCAGTTCTTC. This codes for CASNPTGTGSSTQFF.

CDR3 coding DNA: TGTGCCAGCGGCCTGAGACGGTATGGCTACACCTTC. It codes for CASGLRRYGYTF. The rearrangement links TRBV28 to TRBJ1-2; D not certain. Germline loops: CDR1 MDHEN, CDR2 SYDVKM. The CDR3 extends over 12 amino acids. Deletions cut 8 bases from V and 5 bases from J, with 12 bases between.

V gene TRBV28 combines with J gene TRBJ1-4, with D perhaps TRBD1 (6 bases). V was shortened by 7 bases and J by 10 bases, with 19 bases between the two germline ends. The V gene's germline CDR1 is MDHEN and CDR2 SYDVKM. The CDR3 runs 14 residues. The CDR3 spells CASIGGAATGKLFF. CDR3 DNA sequence: TGTGCCAGCATCGGGGGGGCAGCCACGGGAAAACTGTTTTTT.

The chain recombines TRBV10-3 with TRBJ2-3, with 8 bases fitting TRBD2. The CDR3 spans 16 residues. Germline V gene data show CDR1 as ENHRY and CDR2 as SYGVKD. Trimming at V came to 6 bases and at J to 4 bases, leaving 12 bases not matched to a gene. CDR3 residues: CAIRDWSGSGSDTQYF. DNA of the CDR3: TGTGCCATCAGGGATTGGAGCGGGAGTGGGTCAGATACGCAGTATTTT.

The chain uses TRBV5-4 and TRBJ1-1; 10 positions agree with TRBD1. The germline CDR1 and CDR2 sequences are SGHNT and YYREEE (reference sequence). The CDR3 covers 15 residues. J gave up 2 bases and V 5 bases, and 6 bases lay outside the gene matches. CDR3 in DNA: TGTGCCAGCAGAACCGGGACAGGGGTTAACACTGAAGCTTTCTTT. Translating gives CASRTGTGVNTEAFF.

This clone was found once. The J gene is TRBJ1-5, the V gene TRBV7-6, with TRBD1 matching 7 bases. CDR1 is SGHVS and CDR2 is FNYEAQ in the germline V gene. J lost 5 bases, V lost 5 bases, and 3 bases had no gene match. The CDR3 has 13 residues. CDR3 in DNA: TGTGCCAGCAGCAAGACAGGGTATCAGCCCCAGCATTTT. This gives the protein CASSKTGYQPQHF.

CDR3 sequence (DNA): TGTGCCAGCAGTGGAGGAGGGGGGGATCTAAGAGCTTTCTTT. Protein: CASSGGGGDLRAFF. The chain uses TRBV6-1 and TRBJ1-1, with D perhaps TRBD1 (6 bases). This CDR3 has 14 amino acids. V dropped 4 bases and J dropped 10 bases, with 19 bases sitting between them. Per germline, CDR1 MNHNS and CDR2 SASEGT.

Notes on this clone: A much more abundant neighbour one base away suggests this may be a read error. The same CDR3 arises from other DNA sequences in this sample as well. The gene calls are TRBV27 and TRBJ1-5; D remains unclear. The CDR3 sequence is 12 residues long. From germline, CDR1 is MNHEY and CDR2 SMNVEV (reference sequence). The CDR3 here is CASSFVGQPQHF. The DNA of the CDR3 is TGTGCCAGCAGTTTTGTGGGTCAGCCTCAGCATTTT.

V gene TRBV5-1 combines with J gene TRBJ1-4; tentative D call: TRBD1 (6 bases). CDR3 length equals 13 residues. The V and J ends lost 1 base and 5 bases respectively, with 6 bases between them. Germline CDR1 is SGHRS and CDR2 is YFSETQ. The CDR3 protein is CASSLTGNEKLFF. CDR3 sequence (DNA): TGCGCCAGCAGCTTGACAGGGAATGAAAAACTGTTTTTT. The full variable domain, in which reference TRBV5-1 and TRBJ1-4 provide the parts outside the CDR3, is KAGVTQTPRYLIKTRGQQVTLSCSPISGHRSVSWYQQTPGQGLQFLFEYFSETQRNKGNFPGRFSGRQFSNSRSEMNVSTLELGDSALYLCASSLTGNEKLFFGSGTQLSVL.

This chain connects TRBV5-1 to TRBJ1-4, with D unresolved. Per germline, CDR1 SGHRS and CDR2 YFSETQ. Trimming pared 5 bases from V and 6 bases from J, leaving 8 bases between. The CDR3 spans 12 residues. CDR3: CASRREDEKLFF. DNA of the CDR3: TGCGCCAGCAGGAGGGAGGATGAAAAACTGTTTTTT.

J is TRBJ2-7 and V is TRBV6-1; D not certain. The CDR3 covers 10 residues. V lost 8 bases and J 6 bases, leaving 8 bases between the germline ends. CDR1 is MNHNS, CDR2 SASEGT, per germline. The CDR3 DNA reads as TGTGCCAGCGAGTTGGGCGAGCAGTACTTC. Amino acids: CASELGEQYF.

J is TRBJ2-2 and V is TRBV7-9; TRBD1 or TRBD2 may be the D gene (5 bases each). This CDR3 comprises 16 residues. Germline V gives CDR1 SEHNR, CDR2 FQNEAQ (reference sequence). Trimming removed 5 bases from V and 0 bases from J, with 13 bases in between. CDR3: CASSTRGAANTGELFF. The CDR3 region has the DNA TGTGCCAGCAGCACTCGAGGGGCCGCGAACACCGGGGAGCTGTTTTTT.

The genes are TRBV5-1 and TRBJ1-1; no clear D gene. The V end lost 0 bases, the J end lost 4 bases, and 13 bases lay between the germline ends. Germline V gene sequence: CDR1 SGHRS, CDR2 YFSETQ. The CDR3 contains 15 residues. CDR3 protein: CASSLDGVWSTEAFF. The CDR3 nucleotides are TGCGCCAGCAGCTTGGATGGGGTTTGGAGCACTGAAGCTTTCTTT.

Many counts were recorded for this clone. This chain uses TRBV5-1 with TRBJ1-5; 10 nucleotides match TRBD1. CDR3 size: 15 residues. J lost 6 bases, V lost 2 bases, and 5 bases had no gene match. The V gene's germline CDR1 is SGHRS and CDR2 YFSETQ. The CDR3 nucleotides read TGCGCCAGCAGCTTAGGGACAGGGGATCCTCAGCCCCAGCATTTT. Translating gives CASSLGTGDPQPQHF.